The 16 T cell receptor beta chains listed next were all sequenced from one sample in a study of shared clonotypes between healthy human individuals. The protocol was immunoSEQ multiplex PCR, while the TCRdb copy is restricted to in-frame clones and leaves out a portion. This table has about 800,000 clones, roughly 96% appearing once. Naive CD8 cells, CD45RO-negative and positively selected for CCR7, excluded terminally differentiated effector memory CD45RA+ cells. Sequenced: naive CD8+ T cells sorted from blood. Receptors were obtained from a man in his thirties or forties in good health.

J is TRBJ2-7 and V is TRBV5-6; D uncertain. Trimming removed 3 bases from V and 2 bases from J, with 9 bases in between. The germline gives CDR1 SGHDT, CDR2 YYEEEE. The CDR3 extends over 13 amino acids. This CDR3 is CASSSNRPYEQYF. CDR3 nucleotides: TGTGCCAGCAGCTCGAACCGCCCCTACGAGCAGTACTTC.

V is TRBV28 and J is TRBJ1-3, with D perhaps matching TRBD1 (6 bases). V was shortened by 7 bases and J by 4 bases, with 14 bases between the two germline ends. The CDR3 consists of 14 residues. Germline CDR1 reads MDHEN; CDR2 reads SYDVKM. The CDR3 sequence: CASKTPGEGNTIYF. CDR3 bases: TGTGCCAGCAAAACTCCAGGGGAAGGAAACACCATATATTTT.

J is TRBJ1-4 and V is TRBV6-5, with no clear D. The germline CDR1 and CDR2 sequences are MNHEY and SVGAGI. V shed 6 bases and J shed 0 bases, with 8 bases lying between them. The CDR3 is made up of 14 amino acids. The chain's CDR3 is CASSWLATNEKLFF. For the CDR3, the DNA is TGTGCCAGCAGCTGGCTTGCAACTAATGAAAAACTGTTTTTT.

The chain carries TRBV5-1 and TRBJ2-3; D is uncertain. V lost 4 bases, J lost 2 bases, and 17 bases lay in between. The CDR3 is made up of 16 amino acids. Germline V lookup: CDR1 SGHRS, CDR2 YFSETQ. The CDR3 DNA reads as TGCGCCAGCAGCCGAGGTGAGGTTGACCTCACAGATACGCAGTATTTT. Encoded protein: CASSRGEVDLTDTQYF.

The J gene is TRBJ1-5, the V gene TRBV27, with D possibly TRBD1 on 5 matching bases. With 8 bases removed from V and 4 bases from J, the gap between germline ends came to 15 bases. The CDR3 has 14 amino acids. Germline V gene sequence: CDR1 MNHEY, CDR2 SMNVEV (reference sequence). The CDR3 DNA reads TGTGCCAGCGGAGACCGGGGCTTTAATCAGCCCCAGCATTTT. Translated, it gives CASGDRGFNQPQHF.

The chain couples TRBV9 to TRBJ2-1, with D perhaps matching TRBD2 (6 bases). This CDR3 is 16 amino acids long. CDR1 SGDLS and CDR2 YYNGEE come from the germline V gene. The ends were cut back, 3 bases at V and 9 bases at J, with 22 bases in the middle. The CDR3 sequence is CASSGAMTSNIGEQFF. In DNA, the CDR3 is TGTGCCAGCAGCGGCGCAATGACTAGTAACATCGGTGAGCAGTTCTTC.

The V and J genes are TRBV7-6 and TRBJ1-5; 7 bases match TRBD1. The V gene end was trimmed by 4 bases and the J gene end by 2 bases; junction bases not matched to a gene: 2. The CDR3 covers 14 residues. Germline V gene data show CDR1 as SGHVS and CDR2 as FNYEAQ. The CDR3 sequence: CASSSGTGNQPQHF. CDR3 in DNA: TGTGCCAGCAGCTCCGGGACAGGCAATCAGCCCCAGCATTTT. Full variable domain (outside the CDR3, taken from reference TRBV7-6 and TRBJ1-5): GAGVSQSPRYKVTKRGQDVALRCDPISGHVSLYWYRQALGQGPEFLTYFNYEAQQDKSGLPNDRFSAERPEGSISTLTIQRTEQRDSAMYRCASSSGTGNQPQHFGDGTRLSIL.

This chain uses TRBV9 with TRBJ2-7; D remains unclear. Germline V gene sequence: CDR1 SGDLS, CDR2 YYNGEE. Trimming pared 3 bases from V and 2 bases from J, leaving 12 bases between. The CDR3 loop spans 14 amino acids. DNA of the CDR3: TGTGCCAGCAGCGGTAACCAGTATCCCTACGAGCAGTACTTC. Encoded protein: CASSGNQYPYEQYF.

Of note for this clone: The sample holds other DNA sequences that translate to the same CDR3. This chain links TRBV2 with TRBJ2-7, with TRBD1 matching 7 bases. The germline gives CDR1 SNHLY, CDR2 FYNNEI. With V trimmed by 6 bases and J by 3 bases, 2 bases remained unmatched. The CDR3 extends over 12 amino acids. CDR3 in amino acids: CASRDRYYEQYF. In DNA form, the CDR3 reads TGTGCCAGCAGGGACAGGTACTACGAGCAGTACTTC. The full variable domain, with the rest looked up from reference TRBV2 and TRBJ2-7, is EPEVTQTPSHQVTQMGQEVILRCVPISNHLYFYWYRQILGQKVEFLVSFYNNEISEKSEIFDDQFSVERPDGSNFTLKIRSTKLEDSAMYFCASRDRYYEQYFGPGTRLTVT.

This clone was observed once. This sequence joins TRBV5-4 and TRBJ2-6; D is perhaps TRBD2 (6 bases). The length of the CDR3 is 14 residues. The germline CDR1 and CDR2 sequences are SGHNT and YYREEE (reference sequence). V was clipped by 4 bases and J by 2 bases, with 7 bases between them. The CDR3 nucleotides read TGTGCCAGCAGCCCGGGGGCTGGGGCCAACGTCCTGACTTTC. It specifies CASSPGAGANVLTF. The full variable domain, completed using reference TRBV5-4 and TRBJ2-6, is ETGVTQSPTHLIKTRGQQVTLRCSSQSGHNTVSWYQQALGQGPQFIFQYYREEENGRGNFPPRFSGLQFPNYSSELNVNALELDDSALYLCASSPGAGANVLTFGAGSRLTVL.

This chain links TRBV7-9 with TRBJ1-2; 9 positions match TRBD1. This CDR3 is built from 14 residues. Germline CDR1 and CDR2: SEHNR and FQNEAQ (reference sequence). The V gene end was trimmed by 5 bases and the J gene end by 4 bases; junction bases not matched to a gene: 5. CDR3 amino acids: CASSPGGQGYGYTF. The CDR3 nucleotides are TGTGCCAGCAGCCCAGGGGGACAGGGCTATGGCTACACCTTC.

DNA of the CDR3: TGTGCCAGCAGCGTAGTGGGGACAGGGAACTATGGCTACACCTTC. The encoded protein is CASSVVGTGNYGYTF. The V and J genes are TRBV9 and TRBJ1-2; 9 bases are a match to TRBD1. J lost 2 bases, V lost 0 bases, and 2 bases had no gene match. Germline CDR1 and CDR2: SGDLS and YYNGEE. CDR3 size: 15 residues.

The chain uses TRBV11-2 and TRBJ2-5; no definite D call. CDR3 length: 15 amino acids. The ends were cut back, 4 bases at V and 3 bases at J, with 15 bases in the middle. CDR1 is SGHAT, CDR2 FQNNGV, per germline. The CDR3 nucleotides read TGTGCCAGCAGCTCCCGTCCCGGGTTCGAAGAGACCCAGTACTTC. It codes for CASSSRPGFEETQYF.

V usage is TRBV2 and J usage is TRBJ2-7, with D unclear. Germline lookup yields CDR1 SNHLY and CDR2 FYNNEI. V was shortened by 5 bases and J by 3 bases, with 11 bases between the two germline ends. CDR3 size: 13 residues. This CDR3 reads CASSIGVNYEQYF. The CDR3 DNA sequence: TGTGCCAGCAGTATTGGAGTTAACTACGAGCAGTACTTC.

The DNA of the CDR3 is TGTGCCAGCAGTTTAAGGAGGGCGGGACTGGATACGCAGTATTTT. Encoded protein: CASSLRRAGLDTQYF. V usage is TRBV27 and J usage is TRBJ2-3, with a possible D match to TRBD2 (6 bases). Trimming stripped 2 bases from V and 6 bases from J, with 15 bases between. The CDR3 is 15 residues long. The germline V gene encodes CDR1 MNHEY and CDR2 SMNVEV (reference sequence).

The gene calls are TRBV28 and TRBJ2-7, with TRBD1 matching over 7 bases. Germline-derived CDR1 and CDR2 are MDHEN and SYDVKM. CDR3 size: 13 residues. V trimming: 6 bases; J trimming: 4 bases; junction bases outside the gene matches: 6. This CDR3 reads CASSDRAGYEQYF. The CDR3, as DNA: TGTGCCAGCAGCGACAGGGCTGGATACGAGCAGTACTTC.